Reported below is one T cell receptor (beta chain). Its cognate antigen is unknown. The data were taken from a study of beta chain features in type 1 diabetes. Regarding the study as a whole: Compared to healthy donors, patients appeared to have naive, central memory and Treg TCRB repertoires that were more alike. People with Type 1 diabetes carried modestly yet significantly shorter TCRB CDR3s in all four CD4+ subsets.

Of the isolated RNA, all was reverse transcribed, and so the sequenced material was expressed TCRB transcripts. Repertoires were generated with immunoSEQ multiplex PCR, while TCRdb's copy carries only in-frame clones and drops some. The data hold around 250,000 clones, with around an eighth observed a single time. There are 16 residues in the CDR3. V shed 4 bases and J shed 0 bases, with 11 bases lying between them. Germline CDR1 is SGHDT and CDR2 is YYEEEE. Blood was collected once per donor into heparin, averaging approximately 0.11 L. The chain links TRBV5-6 to TRBJ2-6, with D unclear. This TCR derives from a man aged 25-45 years with type 1 diabetes. Sequencing was performed on naive CD4+ T cells from blood. The CDR3 spells CASSAPARSGANVLTF. The CDR3 DNA sequence: TGTGCCAGCAGCGCGCCCGCACGCTCTGGGGCCAACGTCCTGACTTTC.